This T cell receptor (beta chain) was recorded in a study of blood T cell repertoires in COVID-19. Study summary: Whether acute or convalescent, the COVID-19 samples came from the United States, Italy and Spain.

Per the authors' pipeline: Reference gene primer amplification in the assay estimated nucleated cell counts. Using immunoSEQ multiplex PCR, the repertoire was profiled, and TCRdb retains in-frame clones only, with some absent. The DNA was the basis for D and trimming; V, J and clone size are from that table. This table holds more than 300,000 clones, 70% to 90% found once. Trimming removed 3 bases at V and 2 bases at J, with 10 bases between. The CDR3 sequence is 14 residues long. Germline lookup yields CDR1 MDHEN and CDR2 SYDVKM. Seattle patients were enrolled during active infection and followed longitudinally.

The V gene is TRBV28, the J gene TRBJ1-1, with D uncertain. The source material was peripheral blood. This clonotype was sampled from a woman aged 25 to 39 with COVID-19, enrolled during active disease. The CDR3 protein is CASSFQLLNTEAFF. DNA of the CDR3: TGTGCCAGCAGTTTCCAACTCCTTAACACTGAAGCTTTCTTT.